The 31 T cell receptor beta chains listed next were all sequenced from one sample in a study of human T cells and chemical hapten exposure. TCRdb independently ran MiXCR on the RACE reads; one entry per CDR3 protein. The table includes around 150,000 distinct CDR3 sequences, roughly a quarter detected once. Time point meaning: patch test 3, about 24 weeks after DPC sensitization. Treatment meaning: therapeutic diphenylcyclopropenone sensitization with weekly scalp DPC. Sequences were derived from whole blood, sampled in connection with sensitization to the hapten diphenylcyclopropenone (DPC). These receptors were collected from a woman younger than 35 with alopecia areata. Some clones in this sample may be carry-over from other donors' samples.

This clonotype was counted only a few times. The chain combines TRBV7-2 with TRBJ2-2, with 7 bases aligning to TRBD2. J was trimmed by 7 bases and V by 2 bases; bases with no gene match: 13. From germline, CDR1 is SGHTA and CDR2 FQGNSA. This CDR3 region has 17 residues. CDR3 nucleotides: TGTGCCAGCAGCTTAAATCGTCGCCAGACTAGCAACGGGGAGCTGTTTTTT. Translated, it gives CASSLNRRQTSNGELFF. Variable domain in full (rest from reference TRBV7-2 and TRBJ2-2): GAGVSQSPSNKVTEKGKDVELRCDPISGHTALYWYRQSLGQGLEFLIYFQGNSAPDKSGLPSDRFSAERTGGSVSTLTIQRTQQEDSAVYLCASSLNRRQTSNGELFFGEGSRLTVL.

This chain connects TRBV6-5 to TRBJ2-1; 9 bases map to TRBD2. Germline V gives CDR1 MNHEY, CDR2 SVGAGI. The CDR3 has 15 residues. The V and J ends lost 6 bases and 5 bases, in that order; junction bases with no gene match: 8. In DNA form, the CDR3 reads TGTGCCAGCAGACTCACTAGCGGGCTGCACAATGAGCAGTTCTTC. This sequence encodes CASRLTSGLHNEQFF.

This sequence joins TRBV7-6 and TRBJ2-3; 12 nucleotides line up with TRBD2. The J segment lost 0 bases and the V segment lost 5 bases, leaving 9 bases of the junction unmatched. The germline CDR1 and CDR2 sequences are SGHVS and FNYEAQ. The CDR3 spans 18 residues. CDR3 sequence reads: CASSDGLAGTLSTDTQYF. The CDR3 DNA sequence: TGTGCCAGCAGCGATGGACTAGCGGGGACCCTAAGCACAGATACGCAGTATTTT.

Here the CDR3 reads CASSNQRDPYEQYF. CDR3 sequence (DNA): TGTGCCAGCAGTAATCAGCGGGATCCCTACGAGCAGTACTTC. The gene calls are TRBV6-2 or TRBV6-3 and TRBJ2-7; 7 bases line up with TRBD2. The CDR3 contains 14 residues. Trimming removed 5 bases from V and 2 bases from J; junction bases left unmatched: 6. Germline lookup yields CDR1 MNHEY and CDR2 SVGEGT.

The V gene is TRBV29-1, the J gene TRBJ2-7; D gene uncertain. V was cut by 7 bases and J by 2 bases, with 12 bases left in between. From germline, CDR1 is SQVTM and CDR2 ANQGSEA. This CDR3 has 12 amino acids. The CDR3 DNA reads as TGCAGCGCCTCCGACCGACCCTACGAGCAGTACTTC. Protein sequence: CSASDRPYEQYF.

This clonotype was counted between two and nine times. V and J are TRBV5-6 and TRBJ2-5; 7 nucleotides align to TRBD1. The CDR3 runs 15 residues. Unmatched junction bases numbered 11, after V lost 4 bases and J lost 5 bases. Germline CDR1 SGHDT, CDR2 YYEEEE. In DNA form, the CDR3 reads TGTGCCAGCAGCAACTACAGAGGACAGGCGGAGACCCAGTACTTC. This gives the protein CASSNYRGQAETQYF.

This CDR3 is CASSVVGSYEQYF. In nucleotides, the CDR3 is TGTGCCAGCAGCGTTGTGGGGAGCTACGAGCAGTACTTC. V is TRBV2 and J is TRBJ2-7; D is perhaps TRBD2 (5 bases). The CDR3 totals 13 residues. The V gene's germline CDR1 is SNHLY and CDR2 FYNNEI. V gave up 6 bases and J gave up 3 bases, with 12 bases separating them. Based on the CDR3 plus reference TRBV2 and TRBJ2-7, the full variable domain is EPEVTQTPSHQVTQMGQEVILRCVPISNHLYFYWYRQILGQKVEFLVSFYNNEISEKSEIFDDQFSVERPDGSNFTLKIRSTKLEDSAMYFCASSVVGSYEQYFGPGTRLTVT.

The chain combines TRBV4-2 with TRBJ2-1; 8 bases line up with TRBD2. Germline V lookup: CDR1 LGHNA, CDR2 YNFKEQ. CDR3 length equals 17 residues. Trimming removed 1 base from V and 0 bases from J; junction bases left unmatched: 5. The CDR3 nucleotides are TGTGCCAGCAGCCAAGCTACTAGCGGTAGCTCCTACAATGAGCAGTTCTTC. This gives the protein CASSQATSGSSYNEQFF.

This clonotype was seen a handful of times. The gene calls are TRBV29-1 and TRBJ1-1; possibly TRBD1 for D (5 bases). The CDR3 consists of 11 residues. Trimming removed 7 bases from V and 4 bases from J, with 10 bases in between. Germline assignment: CDR1 SQVTM and CDR2 ANQGSEA. The CDR3 DNA is TGCAGCGGTGCCGGGGCCACTGAAGCTTTCTTT. Translating gives CSGAGATEAFF.

This clonotype occurred many times. The chain joins TRBV10-3 to TRBJ2-7; 7 nucleotides line up with TRBD1. Germline-derived CDR1 and CDR2 are ENHRY and SYGVKD. CDR3 length equals 12 residues. Trimming at V came to 4 bases and at J to 3 bases, leaving 0 bases not matched to a gene. The CDR3, as DNA: TGTGCCATCAGTGGGGACAGCTACGAGCAGTACTTC. Protein product: CAISGDSYEQYF.

The V and J genes are TRBV5-1 and TRBJ2-3; TRBD1 agrees at 11 bases. This CDR3 contains 15 residues. The junction had 2 bases not matched to a gene; V was cut back by 1 base and J by 4 bases. CDR1 is SGHRS, CDR2 YFSETQ, per germline. The CDR3, as DNA: TGCGCCAGCAGCTTGAGGGACAGGGGGGCAGATACGCAGTATTTT. Residues: CASSLRDRGADTQYF.

In this sample, this clonotype turned up many times. The chain combines TRBV4-2 with TRBJ1-1; D is possibly TRBD1 (5 bases). This CDR3 has 15 amino acids. V lost 4 bases, J lost 4 bases, and 16 bases lay in between. Germline values: CDR1 LGHNA, CDR2 YNFKEQ. Here the CDR3 reads CASSPGEGQGTEAFF. For the CDR3, the DNA is TGTGCCAGCAGCCCCGGTGAGGGGCAGGGCACTGAAGCTTTCTTT.

The CDR3 sequence: CASSLRLAGVNTGELFF. Written as DNA, the CDR3 is TGTGCCAGCAGCTTGAGACTAGCGGGAGTAAACACCGGGGAGCTGTTTTTT. The V gene is TRBV7-2, the J gene TRBJ2-2; TRBD2 matches 12 bases. J was trimmed by 2 bases and V by 3 bases; bases with no gene match: 4. CDR1 is SGHTA, CDR2 FQGNSA, per germline. The CDR3 loop spans 17 amino acids. The full variable domain, rest sourced from reference TRBV7-2 and TRBJ2-2, is GAGVSQSPSNKVTEKGKDVELRCDPISGHTALYWYRQSLGQGLEFLIYFQGNSAPDKSGLPSDRFSAERTGGSVSTLTIQRTQQEDSAVYLCASSLRLAGVNTGELFFGEGSRLTVL.

This chain links TRBV2 with TRBJ2-1; D gene unclear. Trimming cost V 4 bases and J 8 bases, with 9 bases left between them. CDR1 is SNHLY, CDR2 FYNNEI, per germline. The CDR3 loop spans 12 amino acids. CDR3 in DNA: TGTGCCAGCAGTGGGGTAGCCGATGAGCAGTTCTTC. Residues: CASSGVADEQFF.

The J gene is TRBJ1-2, the V gene TRBV6-2 or TRBV6-3; D unresolved. Germline V gives CDR1 MNHEY, CDR2 SVGEGT. Trimming took off 7 bases at V and 4 bases at J, with 19 bases between the two ends. The CDR3 is 15 residues long. CDR3 DNA sequence: TGTGCCAGCATTTCCCCGGGTCGGACGGGCTATGGCTACACCTTC. Its translation is CASISPGRTGYGYTF.

This clonotype was detected a few times. The chain employs TRBV10-3 and TRBJ2-1; D not resolved. The CDR3 is 12 residues long. Trimming removed 2 bases at V and 6 bases at J, with 5 bases between. Germline V gene sequence: CDR1 ENHRY, CDR2 SYGVKD. The CDR3 DNA is TGTGCCATCAGTGAGGTGGGCAATGAGCAGTTCTTC. Translation gives CAISEVGNEQFF.

The chain has TRBV12-3 or TRBV12-4 and TRBJ2-3; D is possibly TRBD2 (5 bases). This CDR3 spans 15 amino acids. Trimming cost V 6 bases and J 2 bases, with 15 bases left between them. The CDR3: CASSPRGLITDTQYF. CDR3 DNA: TGTGCCAGCAGCCCCCGGGGTCTAATCACAGATACGCAGTATTTT.

The chain uses TRBV29-1 and TRBJ2-1; D is possibly TRBD1 (5 bases). The CDR3 totals 13 residues. Looked up from germline, CDR1 is SQVTM and CDR2 is ANQGSEA. V was shortened by 4 bases and J by 2 bases, with 9 bases between the two germline ends. The CDR3 DNA reads TGCAGCGTTGTAAGGGGTACCTACAATGAGCAGTTCTTC. Its protein is CSVVRGTYNEQFF.

This sequence joins TRBV12-3 or TRBV12-4 and TRBJ1-1, with D possibly TRBD1 on 5 matching bases. The CDR3 extends over 14 amino acids. V lost 7 bases and J lost 4, with 16 bases in between. DNA of the CDR3: TGTGCCAGCAATCGGGACGCCCTTTTCACTGAAGCTTTCTTT. Its translation: CASNRDALFTEAFF.

This clonotype was observed a handful of times. This rearrangement joins TRBV3-1 to TRBJ2-7, with D unresolved. V dropped 0 bases and J dropped 5 bases, with 8 bases sitting between them. This CDR3 region has 13 residues. Germline lookup yields CDR1 LGHDT and CDR2 YNNKEL (reference sequence). The CDR3 sequence is CASSQDGPDEQYF. For the CDR3, the DNA is TGTGCCAGCAGCCAAGATGGACCCGACGAGCAGTACTTC.

This chain joins TRBV7-2 and TRBJ2-3; D unresolved. In germline, CDR1 is SGHTA, CDR2 FQGNSA. The ends were cut back, 11 bases at V and 0 bases at J, with 12 bases in the middle. This CDR3 has 13 residues. This CDR3 reads CAERQESTDTQYF. The CDR3 coding sequence is TGTGCCGAAAGGCAGGAGAGCACAGATACGCAGTATTTT.

This clonotype was seen a few times. This chain connects TRBV29-1 to TRBJ1-5; D is ambiguous. The CDR3 sequence is 13 residues long. CDR1 is SQVTM and CDR2 is ANQGSEA in the germline V gene. V shed 7 bases and J shed 6 bases, with 16 bases lying between them. In nucleotides, the CDR3 is TGCAGCGCTCTGGACGGGGTCGGTCAGCCCCAGCATTTT. Amino acids: CSALDGVGQPQHF.

The chain recombines TRBV29-1 with TRBJ2-1, with D possibly matching TRBD2 (7 bases). Trimming took off 4 bases at V and 3 bases at J, with 19 bases between the two ends. CDR1 is SQVTM, CDR2 ANQGSEA, per germline. The CDR3 spans 16 residues. CDR3 bases: TGCAGCGTTGGAGGATTCGGGGGAGGGGGCTACAATGAGCAGTTCTTC. This translates into CSVGGFGGGGYNEQFF.

V is TRBV10-2 and J is TRBJ2-2, with 7 bases aligning to TRBD1. V lost 2 bases to trimming and J lost 1 base; unmatched junction nucleotides: 1. Germline V CDR1 and CDR2: WSHSY, SAAADI. The CDR3 length is 15 residues. The DNA for the CDR3 is TGCGCCAGCAGTGAGAACAGGGGGAACACCGGGGAGCTGTTTTTT. It specifies CASSENRGNTGELFF.

The CDR3 here is CASRRGLNTEAFF. The CDR3 DNA reads as TGTGCCAGCAGGAGGGGCCTGAACACTGAAGCTTTCTTT. This rearrangement joins TRBV12-3 or TRBV12-4 to TRBJ1-1; D might be TRBD1 (5 bases). V was shortened by 6 bases and J by 0 bases, with 8 bases between the two germline ends. The CDR3 loop spans 13 amino acids.

In the case of this clonotype: One junction end disagrees with the germline gene, perhaps due to a read error. The CDR3 nucleotides are TGTGCCAGCTTTTCAGGGGGCGGTCGGCATATGGATTTT. Its protein is CASFSGGGRHMDF. The V and J genes are TRBV7-2 and TRBJ1-3, with 8 bases matching TRBD1. Germline assignment: CDR1 SGHTA and CDR2 FQGNSA. The CDR3 spans 13 residues.

This clonotype was seen a few times. Here the CDR3 reads CASREYSNQPQHF. In DNA form, the CDR3 reads TGCGCCAGCAGGGAGTATAGCAATCAGCCCCAGCATTTT. V is TRBV5-1 and J is TRBJ1-5; no definite D call. This CDR3 has 13 amino acids. Germline V gives CDR1 SGHRS, CDR2 YFSETQ. Trimming pared 5 bases from V and 0 bases from J, leaving 6 bases between.

This clonotype was counted a few times. The chain uses TRBV6-2 or TRBV6-3 and TRBJ1-2; maybe TRBD1 (6 bases). Germline CDR1 is MNHEY and CDR2 is SVGEGT. V was trimmed by 5 bases and J by 5 bases, leaving 18 bases between them. This CDR3 has 15 amino acids. Here the CDR3 reads CASSHHPTGPYGYTF. In DNA form, the CDR3 reads TGTGCCAGCAGTCACCATCCGACAGGACCATATGGCTACACCTTC.

On this clonotype: Relative to the germline gene, one junction end is altered; a read error may explain this. The V and J genes are TRBV2 and TRBJ2-7; D is unresolved. Germline CDR1 SNHLY, CDR2 FYNNEI. The CDR3 has 11 residues. The DNA for the CDR3 is TGTGCCAGCAGTGAATCCCGGCCACCCAACTTC. Translating it yields CASSESRPPNF.

This rearrangement joins TRBV7-9 to TRBJ2-7; TRBD1 matches at 8 bases. The germline CDR1 and CDR2 sequences are SEHNR and FQNEAQ (reference sequence). The junction had 10 bases not matched to a gene; V was cut back by 2 bases and J by 4 bases. CDR3 length: 16 amino acids. The CDR3: CASSLNPRTGRYEQYF. CDR3 sequence (DNA): TGTGCCAGCAGCTTAAATCCTCGGACAGGGAGGTACGAGCAGTACTTC.

This clonotype occurred a few times. The CDR3 sequence is CASSQVSGEETQYF. CDR3 bases: TGCGCCAGCAGCCAGGTCAGCGGGGAAGAGACCCAGTACTTC. The rearrangement uses TRBV4-1 and TRBJ2-5; 7 bases map to TRBD2. Germline V lookup: CDR1 MGHRA, CDR2 YSYEKL. The junction had 4 bases not matched to a gene; V was cut back by 3 bases and J by 3 bases. The CDR3 sequence is 14 residues long.